The 26 T cell receptor beta chains in this list originate from one sample, sequenced in a study of T cell responses to AZD1222 COVID-19 vaccine. Produced via immunoSEQ multiplex PCR; TCRdb's table is partial and in-frame only. This table holds 90,000 to 110,000 clones, about 89% found once. The input for sequencing was peripheral blood, taken on day 0 of AZD1222 vaccination. The receptors originated from an adult in good health.

The V and J genes are TRBV7-9 and TRBJ1-2; possible D gene TRBD1, 6 bases. The V and J ends lost 0 bases and 2 bases respectively, with 13 bases between them. Germline loops: CDR1 SEHNR, CDR2 FQNEAQ (reference sequence). The CDR3 loop spans 16 amino acids. The CDR3 sequence is CASSLAGGLINYGYTF. CDR3 DNA: TGTGCCAGCAGCTTAGCCGGGGGCCTCATAAACTATGGCTACACCTTC.

This clone was detected ten times or more. The chain couples TRBV16 to TRBJ1-3; no firm D call. V was trimmed by 0 bases and J by 0 bases, leaving 9 bases between them. The CDR3 is made up of 16 amino acids. Germline assignment: CDR1 KGHSY and CDR2 FQNENV. Here the CDR3 DNA reads TGTGCCAGCAGCCAATCGGGCACCTTCTCTGGAAACACCATATATTTT. Its translation is CASSQSGTFSGNTIYF.

The chain carries TRBV4-3 and TRBJ1-1, with a weak D call TRBD1 (6 bases). Germline V gives CDR1 LGHNA, CDR2 YSLEER. This CDR3 is built from 15 residues. V was shortened by 0 bases and J by 4 bases, with 12 bases between the two germline ends. CDR3 nucleotides: TGCGCCAGCAGCCAAGATCATCAGGGGCCCACTGAAGCTTTCTTT. Its translation: CASSQDHQGPTEAFF.

The CDR3 loop is CASSQAPTQGSPLHF. The DNA for the CDR3 is TGTGCCAGCAGCCAAGCTCCTACCCAGGGATCACCCCTCCACTTT. V is TRBV3-1 (or the pseudogene TRBV3-2) and J is TRBJ1-6; D is possibly TRBD1 (5 bases). The CDR3 runs to 15 residues. Per the germline V gene, CDR1 is LGHDT and CDR2 is YNNKEL (reference sequence). The V gene lost 1 base and the J gene lost 10 bases, with 14 bases spanning the gap.

A few counts support this clone. The CDR3 region is CASSRTGGTEAFF. Here the CDR3 DNA reads TGTGCCAGCAGCCGAACAGGGGGCACTGAAGCTTTCTTT. The J gene is TRBJ1-1, the V gene TRBV4-2; 8 bases fit TRBD1. The CDR3 totals 13 residues. After removal of 4 bases from V and 4 bases from J, the junction contained 2 bases not matched to a gene. The germline V gene has CDR1 LGHNA and CDR2 YNFKEQ.

This rearrangement joins TRBV6-2 or TRBV6-3 to TRBJ1-3; possible D gene TRBD1, 5 bases. Germline CDR1 and CDR2: MNHEY and SVGEGT. The V gene lost 5 bases and the J gene lost 0 bases, with 8 bases spanning the gap. This CDR3 contains 14 residues. The CDR3 DNA sequence: TGTGCCAGCAGTGGGACGCTCTCTGGAAACACCATATATTTT. Protein product: CASSGTLSGNTIYF.

The genes are TRBV6-5 and TRBJ1-1; D is unclear. V lost 6 bases, J lost 0 bases, and 8 bases lay in between. Germline CDR1 MNHEY, CDR2 SVGAGI. The CDR3 extends over 13 amino acids. The CDR3 DNA is TGTGCCAGCAGGCGGACGGTGAACACTGAAGCTTTCTTT. Its translation: CASRRTVNTEAFF.

The chain has TRBV4-1 and TRBJ1-2, with TRBD1 matching over 8 bases. Losses at the gene ends were 8 bases for V and 8 bases for J; bases not matched to a gene: 13. Per the germline V gene, CDR1 is MGHRA and CDR2 is YSYEKL. The CDR3 is 14 amino acids. The CDR3 sequence: CASSLLEQGEGYTF. In DNA, the CDR3 is TGCGCCAGCTCCCTACTGGAACAGGGGGAGGGCTACACCTTC.

The rearrangement joins TRBV5-4 to TRBJ1-2; 7 bases fit TRBD1. CDR3 size: 15 residues. Germline CDR1 is SGHNT and CDR2 is YYREEE (reference sequence). The J segment lost 6 bases and the V segment lost 4 bases, leaving 12 bases of the junction unmatched. The DNA of the CDR3 is TGTGCCAGCAGCCGATTCACAGGGGCTGTGAATGGCTACACCTTC. Protein: CASSRFTGAVNGYTF.

The chain has TRBV5-1 and TRBJ2-4; D assignment may be TRBD1 or TRBD2 (7 bases each). The V gene lost 6 bases and the J gene lost 6 bases, with 13 bases spanning the gap. CDR1 and CDR2 from the germline V gene are SGHRS and YFSETQ. The CDR3 has 13 residues. The CDR3 is CASKSGDRNIQYF. The CDR3 DNA reads as TGCGCCAGCAAAAGCGGGGACAGAAACATTCAGTACTTC.

Concerning this clone: The sample holds other DNA sequences that translate to the same CDR3. The V gene is TRBV7-2, the J gene TRBJ1-1, with 8 bases that match TRBD1. Trimming took 5 bases from V and 3 from J; bases not matched to a gene: 5. The CDR3 is 14 residues long. From germline, CDR1 is SGHTA and CDR2 FQGNSA. The CDR3 DNA follows: TGTGCCAGCAGCCCGAGACAGGGGTACACTGAAGCTTTCTTT. This codes for CASSPRQGYTEAFF.

This clone has only one observation. This chain connects TRBV19 to TRBJ2-1; TRBD2 is a possible D gene (6 bases). V was cut by 10 bases and J by 0 bases, with 16 bases left in between. This CDR3 has 15 amino acids. Germline V gene data show CDR1 as LNHDA and CDR2 as SQIVND (reference sequence). Written as DNA, the CDR3 is TGTGCCACCTCTCGGGGGACCTTCTCCTACAATGAGCAGTTCTTC. This encodes CATSRGTFSYNEQFF.

V gene TRBV3-1 (or the pseudogene TRBV3-2) combines with J gene TRBJ2-7, with 13 bases matching TRBD2. J lost 3 bases, V lost 1 base, and 0 bases had no gene match. The CDR3 is 15 residues long. Germline CDR1 reads LGHDT; CDR2 reads YNNKEL (reference sequence). The CDR3 loop reads CASSQGTSGGYEQYF. CDR3 in DNA: TGTGCCAGCAGCCAAGGGACTAGCGGGGGCTACGAGCAGTACTTC.

The rearrangement joins TRBV10-2 to TRBJ1-2; D is undetermined. This CDR3 spans 14 amino acids. Germline V CDR1 and CDR2: WSHSY, SAAADI. The V end lost 6 bases, the J end lost 8 bases, and 19 bases lay between the germline ends. CDR3 nucleotide sequence: TGCGCCAGCAGCCCCACGACATTTTACGAGGGCTACACCTTC. Its translation is CASSPTTFYEGYTF.

The CDR3 DNA follows: TGTGCCAGCAGTTTAGTAGGAGCGGGGGGTGGGAAAGAGACCCAGTACTTC. Amino acid sequence: CASSLVGAGGGKETQYF. J is TRBJ2-5 and V is TRBV27; 9 nucleotides align to TRBD2. Germline loops: CDR1 MNHEY, CDR2 SMNVEV (reference sequence). This CDR3 spans 17 amino acids. V gave up 2 bases and J gave up 3 bases; unmatched junction bases: 10.

This chain links TRBV9 with TRBJ2-1; TRBD2 matches 8 bases. The CDR3 consists of 14 residues. V shed 1 base and J 8 bases; nucleotides not matched to a gene: 5. The germline CDR1 and CDR2 sequences are SGDLS and YYNGEE. The CDR3 DNA reads TGTGCCAGCAGCGTAAGAAGCGGGAGTCATGAGCAGTTCTTC. Its protein is CASSVRSGSHEQFF.

This clone appeared once. The V and J genes are TRBV19 and TRBJ2-3; TRBD2 agrees at 7 bases. The length of the CDR3 is 17 residues. The ends lost 3 bases at V and 0 bases at J; junction bases unmatched: 9. Germline CDR1 is LNHDA and CDR2 is SQIVND (reference sequence). The CDR3 nucleotides are TGTGCCAGTAGTATGCGGGGACCGGGACTAAGCACAGATACGCAGTATTTT. Its protein is CASSMRGPGLSTDTQYF.

This chain links TRBV25-1 with TRBJ1-2; D unresolved. This CDR3 has 14 residues. From germline, CDR1 is MGHDK and CDR2 SYGVNS. Trimming left V 1 base short and J 3 bases short, with 9 bases between. As DNA, the CDR3 is TGTGCCAGCAGTGAATCAGGCAGATACTATGGCTACACCTTC. The encoded protein is CASSESGRYYGYTF.

This clone has a handful of counts. The chain employs TRBV14 and TRBJ2-5; possibly TRBD2 for D (5 bases). The germline CDR1 and CDR2 sequences are SGHDN and FVKESK. The CDR3 extends over 16 amino acids. Trimming removed 4 bases from V and 5 bases from J, with 20 bases in between. The CDR3 DNA reads TGTGCCAGCAGCCCGCGGCGGTCGGCGGGCGACGAGACCCAGTACTTC. Protein: CASSPRRSAGDETQYF.

CDR3 nucleotide sequence: TGCGCCAGCAGCTTGACGGGAACCTACAATGAGCAGTTCTTC. Protein sequence: CASSLTGTYNEQFF. V is TRBV5-1 and J is TRBJ2-1; TRBD2 is a possible D gene (5 bases). The V end lost 1 base, the J end lost 2 bases, and 7 bases lay between the germline ends. Germline V gene data show CDR1 as SGHRS and CDR2 as YFSETQ. There are 14 residues in the CDR3.

The chain couples TRBV9 to TRBJ1-1; D is unclear. This CDR3 has 14 amino acids. With 0 bases removed from V and 0 bases from J, the gap between germline ends came to 6 bases. Germline V gives CDR1 SGDLS, CDR2 YYNGEE. The CDR3 DNA follows: TGTGCCAGCAGCGTAGAGGCCATGAACACTGAAGCTTTCTTT. Translated: CASSVEAMNTEAFF.

By sample share, this clone is medium-sized. DNA for the CDR3: TGTGCCAGCAGCCAAGGAGACACCTTCAATCAGCCCCAGCATTTT. Its protein is CASSQGDTFNQPQHF. The chain links TRBV4-2 to TRBJ1-5, with D unclear. Per germline, CDR1 LGHNA and CDR2 YNFKEQ. The V and J ends lost 1 base and 3 bases respectively, with 10 bases between them. This CDR3 comprises 15 residues.

The chain employs TRBV10-1 and TRBJ2-2; D is uncertain. The CDR3 length is 13 residues. CDR1 and CDR2 from the germline V gene are WNHNN and SYGVQD (reference sequence). Trimming removed 5 bases at V and 3 bases at J, with 7 bases between. The CDR3 reads CASSKGYTGELFF. The CDR3 DNA reads TGCGCCAGCAGTAAGGGTTACACCGGGGAGCTGTTTTTT.

This chain links TRBV18 with TRBJ2-1, with 7 bases fitting TRBD2. The ends lost 3 bases at V and 4 bases at J; junction bases unmatched: 6. Germline V CDR1 and CDR2: KGHSH, LQKENI. The CDR3 loop spans 15 amino acids. CDR3 residues: CASSPGGSGYNEQFF. DNA of the CDR3: TGTGCCAGCTCACCTGGCGGGAGCGGGTACAATGAGCAGTTCTTC.

This chain links TRBV11-1 with TRBJ1-2; 8 bases align to TRBD1. The CDR3 length is 13 residues. Trimming removed 5 bases from V and 4 bases from J; junction bases left unmatched: 3. In germline, CDR1 is SGHAT, CDR2 FQDESV (reference sequence). The DNA of the CDR3 is TGTGCCAGCAGCCGGGACAGGAGCTATGGCTACACCTTC. The encoded protein is CASSRDRSYGYTF. The entire variable domain, with the rest obtained from reference TRBV11-1 and TRBJ1-2, is as follows: EAEVAQSPRYKITEKSQAVAFWCDPISGHATLYWYRQILGQGPELLVQFQDESVVDDSQLPKDRFSAERLKGVDSTLKIQPAELGDSAMYLCASSRDRSYGYTFGSGTRLTVV.

V and J are TRBV6-2 or TRBV6-3 and TRBJ2-7; TRBD2 might be the D (5 bases). Germline CDR1 reads MNHEY; CDR2 reads SVGEGT. The CDR3 has 14 amino acids. V was clipped by 2 bases and J by 5 bases, with 13 bases between them. The CDR3 region is CASSYGRSGNEQYF. In DNA form, the CDR3 reads TGTGCCAGCAGTTACGGGCGGTCCGGGAACGAGCAGTACTTC.